The 30 T cell receptor beta chains below were found in one sample sequenced in a study of CD8 T cells in Susac syndrome. Random hexamers served to reverse transcribe about 0.45 to 1 ug RNA. TCRdb reanalysed the immunoSEQ multiplex PCR reads using MiXCR and keeps one entry per CDR3 protein. The sample has hundreds of thousands of distinct CDR3 sequences, 94% seen once. The sample comprised CD4+ T cells from PBMCs. These receptors all stem from a human donor with Susac syndrome.

V and J are TRBV7-9 and TRBJ1-2; 12 nucleotides line up with TRBD1. Unmatched junction bases numbered 11, after V lost 5 bases and J lost 7 bases. Germline loops: CDR1 SEHNR, CDR2 FQNEAQ (reference sequence). This CDR3 has 16 amino acids. This chain's CDR3 is CASSPYTGQGALGYTF. CDR3 DNA sequence: TGTGCCAGCAGCCCGTATACGGGACAGGGGGCACTTGGCTACACCTTC.

The rearrangement joins TRBV5-1 to TRBJ2-5; D might be TRBD2 (7 bases). The CDR3 runs to 16 residues. Looked up from germline, CDR1 is SGHRS and CDR2 is YFSETQ. V dropped 4 bases and J dropped 4 bases, with 20 bases sitting between them. The CDR3 DNA reads as TGCGCCAGCAGCCTGGAGCTAGGGGGGGGTTCAGAGACCCAGTACTTC. Translating it yields CASSLELGGGSETQYF.

The chain combines TRBV30 with TRBJ1-1; TRBD1 matches at 8 bases. Trimming cost V 1 base and J 3 bases; bases outside gene matches: 7. Per the germline V gene, CDR1 is GTSNPN and CDR2 is SVGIG (reference sequence). The CDR3 contains 15 residues. The CDR3 sequence: CAWSAPGQVHTEAFF. CDR3 sequence (DNA): TGTGCCTGGAGTGCTCCGGGACAGGTTCACACTGAAGCTTTCTTT.

The chain has TRBV7-9 and TRBJ1-2, with a tentative D call TRBD1 (5 bases). Trimming removed 4 bases from V and 7 bases from J, with 19 bases in between. The CDR3 length is 15 residues. Germline V gene data show CDR1 as SEHNR and CDR2 as FQNEAQ (reference sequence). The CDR3 is CASSSTIGGASGYTF. The CDR3 region has the DNA TGTGCCAGCAGCTCCACAATAGGAGGGGCGAGTGGCTACACCTTC.

DNA of the CDR3: TGTGCCAGCTCACCCTTCCAGGTCTTCAATCAGCCCCAGCATTTT. Translation gives CASSPFQVFNQPQHF. This chain joins TRBV18 and TRBJ1-5; no definite D call. V dropped 3 bases and J dropped 3 bases, with 12 bases sitting between them. CDR1 is KGHSH and CDR2 is LQKENI in the germline V gene. The CDR3 contains 15 residues.

The V gene is TRBV5-1, the J gene TRBJ2-2; 8 bases fit TRBD2. Germline V gene lookup returns CDR1 SGHRS and CDR2 YFSETQ. CDR3 length: 16 residues. V was clipped by 4 bases and J by 7 bases; unmatched bases: 12. The CDR3 loop reads CASSPLRGGLSGELFF. The CDR3 nucleotides are TGCGCCAGCAGCCCACTCCGGGGGGGGCTGAGCGGGGAGCTGTTTTTT.

The V gene is TRBV15, the J gene TRBJ1-4; tentative D call: TRBD1 (6 bases). This CDR3 spans 14 amino acids. Trimming stripped 0 bases from V and 8 bases from J, with 10 bases between. CDR1 is LNHNV and CDR2 is YYDKDF in the germline V gene (reference sequence). The CDR3 coding sequence is TGTGCCACCAGCAGAGACCGGACAGCAGAAAAACTGTTTTTT. It translates to CATSRDRTAEKLFF.

The chain recombines TRBV4-3 with TRBJ2-3; 9 bases agree with TRBD2. Germline V gives CDR1 LGHNA, CDR2 YSLEER. V shed 1 base and J 6 bases; nucleotides not matched to a gene: 8. The CDR3 loop spans 16 amino acids. CDR3 residues: CASSQGPQRGADTQYF. The DNA for the CDR3 is TGCGCCAGCAGCCAAGGCCCCCAGCGGGGGGCGGATACGCAGTATTTT.

This chain uses TRBV27 with TRBJ2-7; D is perhaps TRBD1 (6 bases). Trimming removed 11 bases from V and 2 bases from J, with 16 bases in between. Germline V gives CDR1 MNHEY, CDR2 SMNVEV (reference sequence). This CDR3 comprises 13 residues. CDR3 amino acids: CARGSRGAYEQYF. CDR3 coding DNA: TGTGCCCGAGGTAGCAGGGGCGCCTACGAGCAGTACTTC.

This sequence joins TRBV6-5 and TRBJ1-2; no clear D gene. The V gene's germline CDR1 is MNHEY and CDR2 SVGAGI. Trimming cost V 2 bases and J 4 bases, with 11 bases left between them. The CDR3 extends over 14 amino acids. The CDR3 sequence is CASSYDTGVYGYTF. The CDR3 coding sequence is TGTGCCAGCAGTTACGATACCGGCGTCTATGGCTACACCTTC.

The chain recombines TRBV30 with TRBJ1-1; D gene uncertain. The CDR3 is 15 residues long. The germline CDR1 and CDR2 sequences are GTSNPN and SVGIG (reference sequence). Trimming pared 4 bases from V and 1 base from J, leaving 16 bases between. This CDR3 is CAWKFGTSRNTEAFF. The CDR3 DNA sequence: TGTGCCTGGAAGTTCGGCACTTCCCGGAACACTGAAGCTTTCTTT.

Comments on this clonotype: Germline is not matched at one junction end, which may reflect a read error. The chain employs TRBV3-1 and TRBJ2-7; a weak D match, TRBD2 (6 bases). This CDR3 region has 14 residues. CDR1 and CDR2 (germline): LGHDT, YNNKEL (reference sequence). CDR3: CASSQGPRDHEQYF. The CDR3 bases are TGTGCCAGCAGTCAAGGGCCGCGGGACCACGAGCAGTACTTC.

The chain combines TRBV5-4 with TRBJ2-1; 11 bases align to TRBD1. The germline gives CDR1 SGHNT, CDR2 YYREEE (reference sequence). The CDR3 is 14 residues long. The V segment lost 2 bases and the J segment 9 bases; nucleotides outside the gene matches: 4. In nucleotides, the CDR3 is TGTGCCAGCAGCTTAGGACAGGGGGCTGGTGAGCAGTTCTTC. This codes for CASSLGQGAGEQFF.

The chain recombines TRBV7-9 with TRBJ2-3, with a tentative D call TRBD1 (6 bases). This CDR3 comprises 14 residues. Germline V lookup: CDR1 SEHNR, CDR2 FQNEAQ (reference sequence). V was pared by 7 bases and J by 1 base, with 12 bases between. The CDR3 DNA sequence: TGTGCCAGCACACAGGGCGCTCGCACAGATACGCAGTATTTT. Translation gives CASTQGARTDTQYF.

The chain has TRBV25-1 and TRBJ1-4; D remains unclear. The CDR3 extends over 13 amino acids. Germline values: CDR1 MGHDK, CDR2 SYGVNS. V dropped 8 bases and J dropped 4 bases, with 11 bases sitting between them. The CDR3 loop reads CASAGRDNEKLFF. CDR3 bases: TGTGCCAGCGCTGGACGGGATAATGAAAAACTGTTTTTT.

The J gene is TRBJ1-1, the V gene TRBV19, with 7 bases lining up with TRBD1. CDR1 is LNHDA and CDR2 is SQIVND in the germline V gene (reference sequence). V lost 4 bases and J lost 3; bases outside the gene matches: 2. This CDR3 region has 13 residues. CDR3 in DNA: TGTGCCAGTAGTACCGACAGGGACACTGAAGCTTTCTTT. It codes for CASSTDRDTEAFF.

This chain connects TRBV30 to TRBJ1-3, with D possibly being TRBD1 (6 bases). CDR1 and CDR2 from the germline V gene are GTSNPN and SVGIG (reference sequence). V was cut by 0 bases and J by 5 bases, with 11 bases left in between. There are 14 residues in the CDR3. The CDR3 DNA reads TGTGCCTGGAGTGTACCGGGGGGCAGAAACACCATATATTTT. It encodes CAWSVPGGRNTIYF. Full variable domain (missing parts from reference TRBV30 and TRBJ1-3): SQTIHQWPATLVQPVGSPLSLECTVEGTSNPNLYWYRQAAGRGLQLLFYSVGIGQISSEVPQNLSASRPQDRQFILSSKKLLLSDSGFYLCAWSVPGGRNTIYFGEGSWLTVV.

This clonotype was seen just once. DNA for the CDR3: TGCAGTGCTAGTTTTACAGGTGGTTATGGCTACACCTTC. This codes for CSASFTGGYGYTF. The chain recombines TRBV20-1 with TRBJ1-2, with a weak D call TRBD1 (5 bases). The CDR3 has 13 residues. CDR1 is DFQATT and CDR2 is SNEGSKA in the germline V gene (reference sequence). Between the trimmed V and J ends, which lost 3 bases and 5 bases, there was a span of 13 bases.

The V gene is TRBV5-1, the J gene TRBJ2-3; D may be TRBD2 (7 bases). Germline CDR1 SGHRS, CDR2 YFSETQ. The CDR3 consists of 16 residues. The V end lost 4 bases, the J end lost 1 base, and 16 bases lay between the germline ends. The CDR3 DNA reads as TGCGCCAGCAGCCGAGGAGGGGGGGACGGCACAGATACGCAGTATTTT. Its translation is CASSRGGGDGTDTQYF.

This chain connects TRBV24-1 to TRBJ2-5; D is unresolved. From germline, CDR1 is KGHDR and CDR2 SFDVKD. The germline V and J ends were trimmed by 3 bases and 4 bases, with 8 bases remaining between them. This CDR3 is built from 13 residues. The CDR3 nucleotides are TGTGCCACCAGTGATGAGTACCTAGAGACCCAGTACTTC. It specifies CATSDEYLETQYF.

The chain joins TRBV5-6 to TRBJ2-4; D is perhaps TRBD1 or TRBD2 (6 bases each). Looked up from germline, CDR1 is SGHDT and CDR2 is YYEEEE. This CDR3 has 17 amino acids. Deletions cut 3 bases from V and 0 bases from J, with 16 bases between. CDR3 sequence reads: CASSWKGGRLAKNIQYF. The CDR3 coding sequence is TGTGCCAGCAGCTGGAAGGGGGGTCGGTTAGCCAAAAACATTCAGTACTTC.

This chain links TRBV27 with TRBJ1-2; weak D call: TRBD1 (5 bases). Germline V gene lookup returns CDR1 MNHEY and CDR2 SMNVEV (reference sequence). Trimming left V 0 bases short and J 8 bases short, with 19 bases between. This CDR3 contains 16 residues. CDR3 in amino acids: CASSLSGGQGLQGYTF. The CDR3 nucleotides read TGTGCCAGCAGTTTATCGGGGGGTCAGGGACTCCAAGGCTACACCTTC.

The genes are TRBV9 and TRBJ1-1; a weak D match, TRBD1 (5 bases). The CDR3 runs 17 residues. CDR1 SGDLS and CDR2 YYNGEE come from the germline V gene. Trimming removed 5 bases at V and 5 bases at J, with 25 bases between. The CDR3 loop reads CASSDPRGRGAETEAFF. DNA for the CDR3: TGTGCCAGCAGTGACCCTCGGGGGAGGGGCGCGGAGACTGAAGCTTTCTTT.

The chain has TRBV24-1 and TRBJ1-2, with 10 bases that match TRBD1. Trimming removed 5 bases from V and 6 bases from J; junction bases left unmatched: 5. There are 14 residues in the CDR3. CDR1 is KGHDR and CDR2 is SFDVKD in the germline V gene. The CDR3 spells CATSGPGQGNGYTF. The CDR3 DNA reads as TGTGCCACCAGTGGACCGGGACAGGGGAATGGCTACACCTTC.

The chain employs TRBV3-1 and TRBJ1-3, with D tentatively TRBD1 (5 bases). This CDR3 has 16 residues. CDR1 LGHDT and CDR2 YNNKEL come from the germline V gene (reference sequence). The V gene lost 2 bases and the J gene lost 0 bases, with 11 bases spanning the gap. The CDR3 nucleotides are TGTGCCAGCAGCCAACCTGACGGACACTCTGGAAACACCATATATTTT. Residues: CASSQPDGHSGNTIYF.

The rearrangement uses TRBV5-6 and TRBJ1-2; perhaps TRBD1 as D (5 bases). Trimming left V 1 base short and J 8 bases short, with 15 bases between. This CDR3 spans 14 amino acids. Germline V CDR1 and CDR2: SGHDT, YYEEEE. CDR3 region: CASSLLSGKGGYTF. For the CDR3, the DNA is TGTGCCAGCAGCTTGCTTTCAGGGAAAGGCGGCTACACCTTC.

The chain employs TRBV2 and TRBJ1-6, with 10 positions matching TRBD1. V was pared by 6 bases and J by 11 bases, with 10 bases of the junction left unmatched. The CDR3 extends over 15 amino acids. The germline CDR1 and CDR2 sequences are SNHLY and FYNNEI. The CDR3 reads CASSQDRGIEAPLHF. In DNA, the CDR3 is TGTGCCAGCAGCCAGGACAGGGGGATCGAGGCACCCCTCCACTTT. Complete variable domain (other parts from reference TRBV2 and TRBJ1-6): EPEVTQTPSHQVTQMGQEVILRCVPISNHLYFYWYRQILGQKVEFLVSFYNNEISEKSEIFDDQFSVERPDGSNFTLKIRSTKLEDSAMYFCASSQDRGIEAPLHFGNGTRLTVT.

The V gene is TRBV30, the J gene TRBJ1-1; D uncertain. V was pared by 2 bases and J by 7 bases, with 14 bases between. Germline CDR1 GTSNPN, CDR2 SVGIG (reference sequence). This CDR3 is built from 13 residues. CDR3 sequence reads: CAWSSPTVNEAFF. CDR3 sequence (DNA): TGTGCCTGGAGTTCCCCAACAGTCAATGAAGCTTTCTTT. Using reference TRBV30 and TRBJ1-1 for the parts outside the CDR3, the full variable domain is SQTIHQWPATLVQPVGSPLSLECTVEGTSNPNLYWYRQAAGRGLQLLFYSVGIGQISSEVPQNLSASRPQDRQFILSSKKLLLSDSGFYLCAWSSPTVNEAFFGQGTRLTVV.

The V and J genes are TRBV20-1 and TRBJ2-7; tentatively, D is TRBD1 (8 bases). CDR1 and CDR2 from the germline V gene are DFQATT and SNEGSKA (reference sequence). This CDR3 is 15 amino acids long. V was cut by 3 bases and J by 2 bases, with 17 bases left in between. In DNA, the CDR3 is TGCAGTGCTAGTAGAAGCGGGACAGGCGCCTACGAGCAGTACTTC. It specifies CSASRSGTGAYEQYF.

The V and J genes are TRBV12-3 or TRBV12-4 and TRBJ2-7; 9 positions agree with TRBD1. J gave up 6 bases and V 5 bases, and 14 bases lay outside the gene matches. The CDR3 covers 16 residues. The CDR3 nucleotides are TGTGCCAGCAGTCCCCATGAGGGACAGGGACCGCCCGAGCAGTACTTC. It is translated as CASSPHEGQGPPEQYF.